A single T cell receptor (beta chain) is shown here with its context. Its antigen is still unknown. Investigators divided CD4+ cells into CD45RA+ naive and CD45RA-negative memory subsets. The data stem from a study of shared clonotypes between healthy human individuals. Background on the study: A donor's plate count was three for CD4 naive and three for CD4 memory; CD8 naive had two and CD8 memory one.

The CDR3 runs 14 residues. CDR1 SGHVS and CDR2 FQNEAQ come from the germline V gene. The ends were cut back, 4 bases at V and 4 bases at J, with 13 bases in the middle. General study findings and limits: For sorted subsets, rarefaction showed incomplete sequencing despite large depth. Non-shared clonotypes had lower generation probabilities than clonotypes shared by all four sorted-subset donors.

The protocol was immunoSEQ multiplex PCR, while the TCRdb copy is restricted to in-frame clones and leaves out a portion. This sample has some 2,100,000 clones, with under 97% found just once. J is TRBJ1-2 and V is TRBV7-8; D ambiguous. The source of this sequence is a man aged 18 to 30 in good health. The sample comprised naive CD4+ T cells sorted from blood. Indicated subset: CD45RA+ positively selected. The CDR3 DNA is TGTGCCAGCAGCTCCCGGACGGACGCCTATGGCTACACCTTC. The encoded protein is CASSSRTDAYGYTF.